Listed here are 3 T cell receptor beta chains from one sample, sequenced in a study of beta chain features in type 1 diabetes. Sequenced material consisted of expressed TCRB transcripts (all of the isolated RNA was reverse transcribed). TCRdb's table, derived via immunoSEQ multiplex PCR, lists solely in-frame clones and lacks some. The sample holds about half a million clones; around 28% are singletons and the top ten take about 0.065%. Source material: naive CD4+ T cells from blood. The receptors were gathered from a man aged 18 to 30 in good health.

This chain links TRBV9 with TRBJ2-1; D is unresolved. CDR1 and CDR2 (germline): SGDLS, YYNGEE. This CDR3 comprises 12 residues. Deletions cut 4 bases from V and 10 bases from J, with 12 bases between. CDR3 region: CASSSSGVEQFF. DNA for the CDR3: TGTGCCAGCAGCTCCAGTGGAGTAGAGCAGTTCTTC.

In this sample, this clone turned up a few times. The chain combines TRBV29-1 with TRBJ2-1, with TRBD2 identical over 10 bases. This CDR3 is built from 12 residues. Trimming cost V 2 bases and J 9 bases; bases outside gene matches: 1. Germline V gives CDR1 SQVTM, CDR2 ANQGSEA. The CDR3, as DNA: TGCAGCGTTGAAAGCGGGAGGGTTGAGCAGTTCTTC. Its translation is CSVESGRVEQFF.

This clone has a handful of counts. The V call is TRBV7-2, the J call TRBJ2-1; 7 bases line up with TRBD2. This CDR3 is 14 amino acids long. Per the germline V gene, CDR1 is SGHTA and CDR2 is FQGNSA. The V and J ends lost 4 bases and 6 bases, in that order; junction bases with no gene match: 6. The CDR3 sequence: CASSYAGVGNEQFF. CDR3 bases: TGTGCCAGCAGCTATGCGGGAGTAGGCAATGAGCAGTTCTTC.